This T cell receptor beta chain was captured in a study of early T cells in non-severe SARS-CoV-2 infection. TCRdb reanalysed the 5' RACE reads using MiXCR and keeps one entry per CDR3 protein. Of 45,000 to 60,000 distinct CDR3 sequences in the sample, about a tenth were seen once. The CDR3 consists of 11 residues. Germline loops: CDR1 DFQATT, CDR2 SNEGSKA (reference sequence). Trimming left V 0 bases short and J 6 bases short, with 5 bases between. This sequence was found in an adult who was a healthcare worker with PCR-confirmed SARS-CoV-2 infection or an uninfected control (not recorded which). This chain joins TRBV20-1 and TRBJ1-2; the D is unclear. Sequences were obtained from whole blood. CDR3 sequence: CSARELDGYTF. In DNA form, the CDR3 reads TGCAGTGCTAGAGAGCTCGATGGCTACACCTTC.